This T cell receptor (beta chain) was identified in a study of blood T cells in healthy people across ages. V was pared by 4 bases and J by 0 bases, with 5 bases of the junction left unmatched. The CDR3 has 15 amino acids. Germline V lookup: CDR1 SQVTM, CDR2 ANQGSEA. A second PCR, run for roughly 7 to 12 cycles, used a sample-barcoded 5' primer plus a J-beta primer mix. The study obtained at least 2.5 million CDR3-containing paired-end reads from every sample. TCRdb itself ran the 5' RACE reads through MiXCR, one entry per CDR3 protein. Among about 500,000 distinct CDR3 sequences listed, approximately 25% were seen once. In this sample, this clonotype turned up a few times. Another study also made use of these data, one on T cells of mothers and their children.

This TCR was recovered from a boy younger than 18 in good health. The sample consisted of blood. The chain carries TRBV29-1 and TRBJ1-1; 10 bases match TRBD1. The CDR3 DNA follows: TGCAGCGTTGCTGACAGGGGGCTAATGAACACTGAAGCTTTCTTT. Protein product: CSVADRGLMNTEAFF.